The rows below give T cell receptor beta chains drawn from one sample of a study of T cells in Graves' hyperthyroidism and ophthalmopathy. MiXCR was run by TCRdb on the multiplex PCR reads, yielding one entry per CDR3 protein. The sample has hundreds of thousands of distinct CDR3 sequences; over 11% are singletons. Material: blood. The receptors derive from a woman aged 25 to 39 with Graves' hyperthyroidism that later progressed to Graves' ophthalmopathy. The conserved cysteine and the conserved F or W are not part of the CDR3 here. Clone size appears in some rows only: once, few, many, or a class for an expanded clone.

TRBV30	many	TRBJ2-2	AWRRGGDTGELF
TRBV6-1	many	TRBJ2-1	ASTQLTGLYNEQF
TRBV5-1	many	TRBJ1-4	ASSLQSSNEKLF
TRBV28	NA	TRBJ1-5	ASSSPPEYNQPQH
TRBV7-9	many	TRBJ2-1	ASSLEGFEQF
TRBV2	few	TRBJ1-4	ASGGVKLF
TRBV30	few	TRBJ1-3	AWSPGQGLSGNTIY
TRBV10-3	many	TRBJ1-2	AISETEIWGYT
TRBV11-2	many	TRBJ2-1	ASSRLAASYNEQF
TRBV14	few	TRBJ1-5	ASSQDSRQPQH
TRBV30	many	TRBJ1-2	AWSVSLGDYGYT